The table lists the clone carrying this T cell receptor (beta chain) with many counts. Its antigen is as yet unknown. The CDR3 sequence is 13 residues long. Germline CDR1 is MRHNA and CDR2 is SNTAGT. Trimming cost V 8 bases and J 5 bases, with 15 bases left between them. The sample is drawn from a study of shared clonotypes between healthy human individuals. Overall study findings and caveats: Despite large depth, sorted-subset datasets appeared incompletely sequenced.

The assay was run at deep level. Original methodology: Filtering differed, since immunoSEQ gave only junction sequences and no quality scores. The table came from immunoSEQ multiplex PCR; TCRdb's copy has only in-frame clones and leaves some out. For V, J and clone size, that table is used; D and trimming come from the DNA. Here the sample spans under 1,100,000 clones, around 76% being singletons. This clonotype originated in a young man in good health. Sequences were obtained from memory CD4+ T cells sorted from blood. Subset here: CD45RA-negative fraction. The chain couples TRBV6-4 to TRBJ1-2, with D unclear. The CDR3 DNA reads as TGTGCCAGCTCATCAAAAACACCATATGGCTACACCTTC. It is translated as CASSSKTPYGYTF.